These T cell receptor beta chains were read from a single sample in a study of cytomegalovirus exposure and HLA in healthy donors. Generated by immunoSEQ multiplex PCR, the TCRdb table keeps only in-frame clones and is missing some. The top ten clones hold around 1.7% of a sample with 100,000 to 150,000 clones, around 85% of them seen once. The sequencing input was PBMCs. The receptors shown here come from a boy younger than 18 in good health and CMV-seronegative. The CDR3 runs from the conserved cysteine through the conserved F or W. Each record gives: V gene, clone size, D gene, J gene, CDR3 protein, CDR3 DNA. The D gene is left open where the match is weak. The size of a clone is reported for some rows only, either as once, few or many, or as a class for expanded clones.

TRBV6-5	.	TRBD1	TRBJ1-1	CASRGDSEAFF	TGTGCCAGCAGGGGGGACAGTGAAGCTTTCTTT
TRBV4-3	.	.	TRBJ2-1	CASSQDQETYNEQFF	TGCGCCAGCAGCCAAGATCAAGAGACCTACAATGAGCAGTTCTTC
TRBV4-2	.	TRBD1	TRBJ1-3	CASSLDRKVTGNTIYF	TGTGCCAGCAGCCTGGACAGGAAAGTTACTGGAAACACCATATATTTT
TRBV18	once	TRBD1	TRBJ1-5	CASSPGDRELQPQHF	TGTGCCAGCTCACCTGGTGACAGGGAATTACAGCCCCAGCATTTT
TRBV5-6	.	.	TRBJ1-2	CASSLSPGSNYGYTF	TGTGCCAGCAGCTTGTCCCCCGGTTCTAACTATGGCTACACCTTC
TRBV10-3	few	TRBD1	TRBJ1-1	CAISGTGGTEAFF	TGTGCCATCAGTGGGACAGGGGGCACTGAAGCTTTCTTT
TRBV4-3	once	TRBD1	TRBJ1-3	CASSQGGQLDSGNTIYF	TGCGCCAGCAGCCAAGGGGGACAGCTCGACTCTGGAAACACCATATATTTT
TRBV18	.	.	TRBJ1-2	CASSPPTGYGYTF	TGTGCCAGCTCACCTCCCACGGGCTATGGCTACACCTTC
TRBV9	.	.	TRBJ1-5	CASSGAQAPNQPQHF	TGTGCCAGCAGCGGCGCTCAGGCCCCAAATCAGCCCCAGCATTTT
TRBV7-2	.	.	TRBJ1-1	CASSLLANTEAFF	TGTGCCAGCAGCTTACTGGCGAACACTGAAGCTTTCTTT
TRBV19	few	.	TRBJ1-1	CASSQAYTEAFF	TGTGCCAGTAGTCAGGCTTACACTGAAGCTTTCTTT
TRBV7-8	.	TRBD2	TRBJ2-5	CASSQGLAGRRETQYF	TGTGCCAGCAGCCAAGGACTAGCGGGAAGGAGAGAGACCCAGTACTTC
TRBV7-2	.	TRBD2	TRBJ2-1	CASSSAPGGKNEQFF	TGTGCCAGCAGCAGCGCCCCGGGAGGCAAAAATGAGCAGTTCTTC
TRBV5-4	.	.	TRBJ2-5	CASSFVSGEETQYF	TGTGCCAGCAGCTTTGTATCGGGAGAAGAGACCCAGTACTTC
TRBV5-1	.	.	TRBJ2-1	CASSLARPRNNEQFF	TGCGCCAGCAGCTTGGCCCGTCCCAGAAACAATGAGCAGTTCTTC
TRBV7-2	.	.	TRBJ2-7	CASSSRPLAANYEQYF	TGTGCCAGCAGCTCGCGTCCCCTCGCGGCGAACTACGAGCAGTACTTC
TRBV2	.	TRBD2	TRBJ2-2	CASSQTSGTNTGELFF	TGTGCCAGCAGTCAGACTAGCGGGACGAACACCGGGGAGCTGTTTTTT
TRBV2	.	TRBD2	TRBJ2-3	CASSQLSSGMSTDTQYF	TGTGCCAGCAGTCAACTCTCTAGCGGGATGAGCACAGATACGCAGTATTTT
TRBV27	.	.	TRBJ2-7	CASSRGTSFGAYEQYF	TGTGCCAGCAGTAGGGGGACATCCTTTGGGGCCTACGAGCAGTACTTC
TRBV5-3	.	TRBD2	TRBJ2-1	CARSLTGLAGIYNEQFF	TGTGCCAGAAGCCTGACGGGACTAGCGGGGATATACAATGAGCAGTTCTTC
TRBV4-3	.	TRBD2	TRBJ2-1	CASSQDGSGSYNEQFF	TGCGCCAGCAGCCAAGATGGAAGCGGGAGTTACAATGAGCAGTTCTTC
TRBV6-4	few	.	TRBJ2-6	CASSAVSGANVLTF	TGTGCCAGCAGTGCTGTCTCTGGGGCCAACGTCCTGACTTTC
TRBV7-2	.	.	TRBJ2-5	CASSLGGSLETQYF	TGTGCCAGCAGCTTAGGAGGGTCCTTGGAGACCCAGTACTTC
TRBV7-8	.	.	TRBJ2-7	CASSRQPGPLYEQYF	TGTGCCAGCAGCCGTCAACCGGGTCCACTCTACGAGCAGTACTTC
TRBV2	.	.	TRBJ1-4	CASRGGQEKLFF	TGTGCCAGCCGGGGTGGTCAAGAAAAACTGTTTTTT
TRBV27	.	TRBD1	TRBJ1-2	CASRTGPNYGYTF	TGTGCCAGTCGGACAGGACCAAACTATGGCTACACCTTC
TRBV6-6	few	TRBD1	TRBJ1-1	CASRPQQGAAFF	TGTGCCAGCAGACCACAACAGGGGGCGGCTTTCTTT
TRBV4-3	.	.	TRBJ1-2	CASSQGGYYGYPF	TGCGCCAGCAGCCAGGGGGGGTACTATGGCTACCCCTTC
TRBV4-3	.	TRBD2	TRBJ2-1	CASSQDFGGEYNEQFF	TGCGCCAGCAGCCAAGATTTTGGGGGGGAATACAATGAGCAGTTCTTC
TRBV5-1	.	TRBD1	TRBJ2-3	CASSYWTGGFGDTQYF	TGCGCCAGCAGCTACTGGACAGGAGGATTTGGAGATACGCAGTATTTT
TRBV30	.	.	TRBJ1-2	CAWSSTRSYTF	TGTGCCTGGAGTTCAACGAGAAGCTACACCTTC
TRBV12-5	.	.	TRBJ1-4	CASAREDEKLFF	TGTGCTAGTGCCAGGGAAGATGAAAAACTGTTTTTT
TRBV5-4	.	TRBD2	TRBJ2-1	CASSLGTSGIYNEQFF	TGTGCCAGCAGCCTAGGGACTAGCGGGATCTACAATGAGCAGTTCTTC
TRBV4-1	.	.	TRBJ2-2	CASSPGTLNTGELFF	TGCGCCAGCAGCCCCGGGACATTGAACACCGGGGAGCTGTTTTTT
TRBV19	.	TRBD1	TRBJ2-2	CASSKGQGAGTGELFF	TGTGCCAGTAGTAAGGGACAGGGGGCGGGAACCGGGGAGCTGTTTTTT
TRBV30	.	TRBD1	TRBJ1-2	CAWSPGTGGAAQGPMYYGYTF	TGTGCCTGGAGTCCAGGGACAGGGGGCGCGGCCCAAGGACCCATGTATTATGGCTACACCTTC
TRBV9	.	TRBD1	TRBJ1-3	CASSDRGSGNTIYF	TGTGCCAGCAGCGACAGGGGCTCTGGAAACACCATATATTTT
TRBV5-5	few	.	TRBJ2-6	CASSLYRLPGANVLTF	TGTGCCAGCAGCTTGTATCGACTTCCTGGGGCCAACGTCCTGACTTTC
TRBV6-1	.	TRBD1	TRBJ1-2	CASSDRDSYGYTF	TGTGCCAGCAGCGATAGGGACAGCTATGGCTACACCTTC
TRBV19	.	.	TRBJ1-5	CASSKDRFSGKWNQPQHF	TGTGCCAGTAGTAAAGACCGCTTTTCAGGGAAATGGAATCAGCCCCAGCATTTT
TRBV4-3	.	TRBD1	TRBJ2-1	CASSPSDRAAYNEQFF	TGCGCCAGCAGCCCATCTGACAGGGCGGCCTACAATGAGCAGTTCTTC
TRBV7-9	.	.	TRBJ1-4	CASSKPLEANEKLFF	TGTGCCAGCAGCAAACCACTTGAGGCTAATGAAAAACTGTTTTTT
TRBV7-7	.	TRBD2	TRBJ2-5	CASSLGGTSGILQETQYF	TGTGCTAGCAGCTTAGGGGGGACTAGCGGGATATTACAAGAGACCCAGTACTTC
TRBV19	.	.	TRBJ1-1	CASSIARGVNTEAFF	TGTGCCAGTAGTATAGCGCGGGGAGTGAACACTGAAGCTTTCTTT
TRBV6-5	.	TRBD1	TRBJ2-2	CASSLDRGIGELFF	TGTGCCAGCAGTTTGGACAGGGGGATCGGGGAGCTGTTTTTT
TRBV6-1	.	.	TRBJ1-6	CASSAARDTRSPLHF	TGTGCCAGCAGCGCCGCCCGGGACACGAGGTCACCCCTCCACTTT
TRBV5-6	few	.	TRBJ1-1	CASSLVLNTEAFF	TGTGCCAGCAGCTTGGTCCTAAACACTGAAGCTTTCTTT
TRBV5-1	.	TRBD2	TRBJ2-7	CASSGSGLVSEQYF	TGCGCCAGCAGCGGATCGGGACTAGTATCCGAGCAGTACTTC
TRBV12-5	.	.	TRBJ2-2	CASGLADSLNTGELFF	TGTGCTAGTGGTTTGGCGGACTCGCTGAACACCGGGGAGCTGTTTTTT
TRBV5-8	.	TRBD1	TRBJ1-6	CASSPGKRQGALRNNSPLHF	TGTGCCAGCAGCCCTGGAAAGAGACAGGGGGCGCTTAGGAATAATTCACCCCTCCACTTT
TRBV15	.	.	TRBJ2-1	CATSREGQMGGFNEQFF	TGTGCCACCAGCAGAGAGGGCCAAATGGGAGGCTTTAATGAGCAGTTCTTC
TRBV29-1	.	TRBD1	TRBJ2-1	CSVTRGRTYNEQFF	TGCAGCGTCACCAGGGGGCGAACCTACAATGAGCAGTTCTTC
TRBV11-2	.	TRBD2	TRBJ2-2	CASSPRILAAGELFF	TGTGCCAGCAGCCCCCGAATACTAGCGGCCGGGGAGCTGTTTTTT